This TCR beta chain was sequenced in a study of cytomegalovirus exposure and HLA in healthy donors. Concerning this clone: Antigen unknown.

The primer mix had 60 Vbeta and 13 Jbeta primers. Source study methods: A later analysis counted 80 million or so unique TCR beta chains, some 10 million shared. Profiling relied on immunoSEQ multiplex PCR, and the TCRdb table lists in-frame clones only, not all of them. That table is the source of V, J and clone size, and D and trimming were worked out from the DNA. Recorded for this sample: about 64,000 clones. Whole-study results and caveats: What was likely a sequencing artifact was a cluster of highly shared sequence variants.

Trimming stripped 1 base from V and 3 bases from J, with 13 bases between. Germline V gene lookup returns CDR1 SGHRS and CDR2 YFSETQ. This CDR3 region has 16 residues. J is TRBJ2-2 and V is TRBV5-1, with D possibly matching TRBD2 (5 bases). Sequences were obtained from PBMCs. The sequence derives from a woman under 30 in good health and CMV-seronegative. The CDR3 coding sequence is TGCGCCAGCAGCTTGAGTTTTAGCGCGGACACCGGGGAGCTGTTTTTT. Translating it yields CASSLSFSADTGELFF.